A single sample gave rise to the 14 T cell receptor beta chains below, sequenced in a study of beta chain features in type 1 diabetes. Investigators reverse transcribed all isolated RNA, so they sequenced expressed TCRB transcripts. Profiling relied on immunoSEQ multiplex PCR, and the TCRdb table lists in-frame clones only, not all of them. The sample comprises hundreds of thousands of clones, roughly 15% of which are singletons, and about 6.6% rests with the top ten. The specimen sequenced was central memory CD4+ T cells from blood. These receptors all come from a man aged 25 to 40 in good health.

This clone came up a few times. The chain couples TRBV7-2 to TRBJ2-5; D might be TRBD1 or TRBD2, each matching 6 bases. The V gene's germline CDR1 is SGHTA and CDR2 FQGNSA. The CDR3 sequence is 16 residues long. V lost 6 bases, J lost 2 bases, and 19 bases lay in between. The CDR3 is CASRRGDRTIQETQYF. DNA for the CDR3: TGTGCCAGCAGGAGGGGGGACCGCACTATTCAAGAGACCCAGTACTTC.

This clone has just a few counts. The chain links TRBV7-3 to TRBJ2-1; D gene uncertain. CDR3 size: 15 residues. Trimming removed 3 bases at V and 5 bases at J, with 14 bases between. Germline V lookup: CDR1 SGHTA, CDR2 FQGTGA. The CDR3 loop is CASSFGRSLNNEQFF. CDR3 in DNA: TGTGCCAGCAGCTTTGGGCGGAGTTTAAACAATGAGCAGTTCTTC.

Only a few counts were recorded for this clone. Other DNA sequences in the same sample also yield this CDR3. J is TRBJ1-1 and V is TRBV5-1; D is ambiguous. The CDR3 covers 14 residues. Per germline, CDR1 SGHRS and CDR2 YFSETQ. V was pared by 2 bases and J by 0 bases, with 8 bases between. This CDR3 is CASSLAGMNTEAFF. CDR3 bases: TGCGCCAGCAGCTTAGCGGGAATGAACACTGAAGCTTTCTTT. Together with reference TRBV5-1 and TRBJ1-1, the CDR3 gives the full variable domain: KAGVTQTPRYLIKTRGQQVTLSCSPISGHRSVSWYQQTPGQGLQFLFEYFSETQRNKGNFPGRFSGRQFSNSRSEMNVSTLELGDSALYLCASSLAGMNTEAFFGQGTRLTVV.

The rearrangement joins TRBV7-2 to TRBJ2-1; D is ambiguous. This CDR3 has 12 amino acids. V was pared by 5 bases and J by 9 bases, with 11 bases between. The germline V gene has CDR1 SGHTA and CDR2 FQGNSA. CDR3 region: CASSPPSTEQFF. CDR3 coding DNA: TGTGCCAGCAGCCCTCCTAGTACTGAGCAGTTCTTC.

In its sample, this clone was seen a few times. The chain has TRBV7-9 and TRBJ2-1; a weak D match, TRBD2 (6 bases). Deletions cut 6 bases from V and 6 bases from J, with 9 bases between. CDR3 size: 12 residues. CDR1 SEHNR and CDR2 FQNEAQ come from the germline V gene (reference sequence). CDR3 DNA sequence: TGTGCCAGCAGTCTTAGCGGCAATGAGCAGTTCTTC. Residues: CASSLSGNEQFF.

This clone was seen a handful of times. This chain uses TRBV9 with TRBJ2-1; TRBD1 matches at 9 bases. CDR1 and CDR2 (germline): SGDLS, YYNGEE. V was pared by 3 bases and J by 5 bases, with 6 bases of the junction left unmatched. The CDR3 has 15 residues. The CDR3 sequence is CASSGLGQGNNEQFF. As DNA, the CDR3 is TGTGCCAGCAGCGGCCTAGGACAGGGGAACAATGAGCAGTTCTTC.

This clone was detected only a few times. The rearrangement uses TRBV15 and TRBJ2-5, with D tentatively TRBD1 (6 bases). CDR3 length: 14 residues. The germline gives CDR1 LNHNV, CDR2 YYDKDF (reference sequence). V lost 3 bases to trimming and J lost 6 bases, with 14 bases between them. The CDR3 loop is CATSSRDTRKTQYF. The CDR3 DNA is TGTGCCACCAGCAGCCGGGACACCAGGAAGACCCAGTACTTC.

This clone came up a few times. The rearrangement uses TRBV7-2 and TRBJ1-5, with no clear D. This CDR3 has 15 amino acids. The germline V gene has CDR1 SGHTA and CDR2 FQGNSA. V was cut by 1 base and J by 3 bases, with 10 bases left in between. CDR3 loop: CASSLVGDVNQPQHF. The DNA of the CDR3 is TGTGCCAGCAGCTTAGTTGGAGACGTCAATCAGCCCCAGCATTTT.

In this sample, this clone turned up a few times. At one end, the junction sequence differs from germline, possibly due to a read error. The CDR3 DNA is TGTGCCAGCAGCACCACGGGACGGAGACTTTTT. Translation: CASSTTGRRLF. The chain joins TRBV6-1 to TRBJ1-5; a possible D gene is TRBD1 (5 bases). Germline CDR1 is MNHNS and CDR2 is SASEGT. This CDR3 is 11 amino acids long.

The V gene is TRBV7-2, the J gene TRBJ1-6; D not resolved. V lost 5 bases and J 11 bases, leaving 13 bases between the germline ends. CDR3 size: 13 residues. Germline CDR1 and CDR2: SGHTA and FQGNSA. CDR3 sequence reads: CASSPMDKTPLHF. CDR3 DNA sequence: TGTGCCAGCAGCCCGATGGATAAGACACCCCTCCACTTT. The variable domain in full, completed from reference TRBV7-2 and TRBJ1-6, reads GAGVSQSPSNKVTEKGKDVELRCDPISGHTALYWYRQSLGQGLEFLIYFQGNSAPDKSGLPSDRFSAERTGGSVSTLTIQRTQQEDSAVYLCASSPMDKTPLHFGNGTRLTVT.

This clone was observed a few times. The chain recombines TRBV5-4 with TRBJ2-5; 14 bases are shared with TRBD2. Germline V CDR1 and CDR2: SGHNT, YYREEE (reference sequence). V dropped 4 bases and J dropped 5; count of bases not matched to a gene: 13. The CDR3 runs to 18 residues. CDR3 bases: TGTGCCAGCAGCCGGACTAGCGGGGGGAGATTTTATTCGGAGACCCAGTACTTC. Translating gives CASSRTSGGRFYSETQYF.

In this sample, this clone turned up a few times. CDR3 sequence (DNA): TGTGCCAGCAGCCAAGATAAAGGGACTCGCCAGCCCCAGCATTTT. Protein sequence: CASSQDKGTRQPQHF. The chain is built from TRBV4-2 and TRBJ1-5, with TRBD1 as a possible D gene (5 bases). The V end was cut by 0 bases, the J end by 7 bases, with 13 bases between. The CDR3 is made up of 15 amino acids. Germline V gives CDR1 LGHNA, CDR2 YNFKEQ.

This clone was found many times. The rearrangement uses TRBV19 and TRBJ2-1; TRBD2 agrees at 12 bases. Germline trimming cut 7 bases from V and 7 bases from J; bases unmatched to any gene: 8. CDR1 and CDR2 from the germline V gene are LNHDA and SQIVND (reference sequence). The CDR3 has 15 residues. CDR3 sequence: CASTGSLAGGNEQFF. In DNA, the CDR3 is TGTGCCAGTACCGGGTCACTAGCGGGGGGAAATGAGCAGTTCTTC.

This chain uses TRBV20-1 with TRBJ2-1, with no clear D. Deletions cut 3 bases from V and 10 bases from J, with 10 bases between. Per the germline V gene, CDR1 is DFQATT and CDR2 is SNEGSKA (reference sequence). The CDR3 sequence is 11 residues long. The CDR3 region is CSASYLEEQFF. CDR3 DNA sequence: TGCAGTGCTAGCTACCTCGAAGAGCAGTTCTTC.